This passage covers 8 T cell receptor beta chains from one sample sequenced in a study of shared clonotypes between healthy human individuals. TCRdb's table, derived via immunoSEQ multiplex PCR, lists solely in-frame clones and lacks some. The sample yields roughly 100,000 clones, 67% seen once. What was sequenced was memory CD8+ T cells sorted from blood. Subset denoted: CD45RO+ cells pooled with CCR7-negative TemRA cells. These receptors all come from a woman aged 25 to 39 in good health.

By share, this clone counts as large. The chain uses TRBV7-8 and TRBJ1-3, with 7 bases identical to TRBD1. Germline CDR1 and CDR2: SGHVS and FQNEAQ. Trimming cost V 5 bases and J 2 bases; bases outside gene matches: 6. There are 15 residues in the CDR3. The CDR3 nucleotides are TGTGCCAGCAGCAACCACAGGGGAACTGGAAACACCATATATTTT. This codes for CASSNHRGTGNTIYF. The full variable domain, with the rest looked up from reference TRBV7-8 and TRBJ1-3, is GAGVSQSPRYKVAKRGQDVALRCDPISGHVSLFWYQQALGQGPEFLTYFQNEAQLDKSGLPSDRFFAERPEGSVSTLKIQRTQQEDSAVYLCASSNHRGTGNTIYFGEGSWLTVV.

V usage is TRBV28 and J usage is TRBJ1-3; TRBD1 is a possible D gene (5 bases). The CDR3 covers 16 residues. Germline CDR1 reads MDHEN; CDR2 reads SYDVKM. The germline V and J ends were trimmed by 5 bases and 4 bases, with 18 bases remaining between them. This chain's CDR3 is CASSTRGFVGGNTIYF. The DNA of the CDR3 is TGTGCCAGCAGTACCCGGGGGTTCGTAGGCGGAAACACCATATATTTT.

The chain couples TRBV20-1 to TRBJ1-1; D may be TRBD1 (5 bases). The CDR3 totals 11 residues. Trimming removed 6 bases at V and 3 bases at J, with 8 bases between. Germline V gene sequence: CDR1 DFQATT, CDR2 SNEGSKA (reference sequence). CDR3 amino acids: CSASGHTEAFF. In DNA, the CDR3 is TGCAGTGCATCGGGGCACACTGAAGCTTTCTTT.

This clone has more than one count but fewer than ten. The chain links TRBV11-2 to TRBJ2-7; 9 nucleotides line up with TRBD2. The V gene's germline CDR1 is SGHAT and CDR2 FQNNGV. The CDR3 extends over 14 amino acids. The V and J ends lost 1 base and 4 bases, in that order; junction bases with no gene match: 2. CDR3 region: CASSLGTSVYEQYF. The CDR3 DNA follows: TGTGCCAGCAGCTTAGGGACTAGCGTATACGAGCAGTACTTC.

The V gene is TRBV15, the J gene TRBJ1-3; D is unclear. The CDR3 contains 16 residues. Germline assignment: CDR1 LNHNV and CDR2 YYDKDF (reference sequence). V gave up 0 bases and J gave up 0 bases, with 9 bases separating them. The CDR3 sequence is CATSRDRYGSGNTIYF. The DNA of the CDR3 is TGTGCCACCAGCAGAGACAGGTACGGCTCTGGAAACACCATATATTTT.

This clone has just a few counts. V gene TRBV28 combines with J gene TRBJ2-5; 9 nucleotides match TRBD1. Per the germline V gene, CDR1 is MDHEN and CDR2 is SYDVKM. J gave up 2 bases and V 4 bases, and 14 bases lay outside the gene matches. This CDR3 has 18 residues. In DNA, the CDR3 is TGTGCCAGCAGTTCCCGGACAGGGGCGACGTTCCGGCAAGAGACCCAGTACTTC. Its protein is CASSSRTGATFRQETQYF.

This rearrangement joins TRBV4-1 to TRBJ2-4, with D possibly TRBD1 on 7 matching bases. Per the germline V gene, CDR1 is MGHRA and CDR2 is YSYEKL. V lost 3 bases and J 8 bases, leaving 20 bases between the germline ends. The CDR3 has 16 residues. CDR3 sequence: CASSHSQGDFRHIQYF. The CDR3 DNA follows: TGCGCCAGCAGCCATTCCCAGGGGGACTTCCGCCACATTCAGTACTTC.

The chain combines TRBV7-9 with TRBJ2-7, with D possibly being TRBD2 (7 bases). V was cut by 4 bases and J by 6 bases, with 13 bases left in between. This CDR3 has 13 residues. CDR1 is SEHNR and CDR2 is FQNEAQ in the germline V gene (reference sequence). This CDR3 reads CASSSWGGPEQYF. The DNA for the CDR3 is TGTGCCAGCAGCTCATGGGGGGGCCCCGAGCAGTACTTC.